The sequence of this T cell receptor (beta chain) was determined in a study of memory CD4+ T cells and cytomegalovirus serostatus. This CDR3 comprises 15 residues. Germline CDR1 is LNHDA and CDR2 is SQIVND (reference sequence). The ends were cut back, 5 bases at V and 0 bases at J, with 13 bases in the middle. The repertoire was sequenced with immunoSEQ multiplex PCR; TCRdb's copy has only in-frame clones and lacks some. The repertoire has about 25,000 clones, about 80% of them found once; the top ten carry 0.9% to 1.1%. Single viable CD3+CD4+CD8-CD45RO+ cells were sorted as the memory CD4+ T cells. Serum IgG to CMV pp150, pp28, p38 and p52 defined serostatus.

This clonotype was obtained from an adult in good health and CMV-seronegative. Sequencing was carried out using memory CD4+ T cells from blood. The chain carries TRBV19 and TRBJ1-2; a weak D match, TRBD1 (6 bases). CDR3 sequence (DNA): TGTGCCAGTAGTTTCCGACAGGAAGCTAACTATGGCTACACCTTC. This sequence encodes CASSFRQEANYGYTF.